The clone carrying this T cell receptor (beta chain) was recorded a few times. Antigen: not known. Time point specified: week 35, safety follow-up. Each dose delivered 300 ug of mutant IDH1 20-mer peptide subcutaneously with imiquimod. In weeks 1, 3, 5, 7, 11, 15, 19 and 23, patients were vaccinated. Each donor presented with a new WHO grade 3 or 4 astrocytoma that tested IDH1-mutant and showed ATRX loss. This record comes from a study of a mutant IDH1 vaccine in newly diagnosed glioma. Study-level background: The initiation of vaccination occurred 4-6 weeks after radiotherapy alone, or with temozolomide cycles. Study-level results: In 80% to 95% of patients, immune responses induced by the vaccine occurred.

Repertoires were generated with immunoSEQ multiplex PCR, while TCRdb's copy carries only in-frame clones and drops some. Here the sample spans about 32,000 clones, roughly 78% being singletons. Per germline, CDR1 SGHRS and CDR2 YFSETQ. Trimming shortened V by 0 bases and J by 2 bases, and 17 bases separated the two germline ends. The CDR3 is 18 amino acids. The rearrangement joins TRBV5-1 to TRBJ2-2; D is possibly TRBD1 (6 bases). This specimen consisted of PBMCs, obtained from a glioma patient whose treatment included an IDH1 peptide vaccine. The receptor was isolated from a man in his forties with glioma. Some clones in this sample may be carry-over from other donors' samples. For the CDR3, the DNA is TGCGCCAGCAGCTTGGAGTGGTTAGTCAGGGGCAACACCGGGGAGCTGTTTTTT. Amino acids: CASSLEWLVRGNTGELFF.